The clone carrying this T cell receptor beta chain was counted between two and nine times. Trimming took off 3 bases at V and 0 bases at J, with 12 bases between the two ends. CDR3 size: 15 residues. Germline V lookup: CDR1 GTSNPN, CDR2 SVGIG (reference sequence). The data are from a study of blood T cell repertoires in COVID-19. Per the original data handling: Nucleated cell counts were estimated from reference gene primer amplification. Data came from immunoSEQ multiplex PCR; TCRdb stores just in-frame clones and leaves some out. That table is the source of V, J and clone size, and D and trimming were worked out from the DNA. Of some 85,000 clones in the sample, 78% were seen once.

The sample was peripheral blood. This receptor was obtained from a man between 70 and 80 years old with COVID-19, enrolled during active disease. The genes are TRBV30 and TRBJ1-3; D gene unclear. The CDR3 DNA sequence: TGTGCCTGGAGAGAGGCCACGAGCTCTGGAAACACCATATATTTT. Amino acids: CAWREATSSGNTIYF.